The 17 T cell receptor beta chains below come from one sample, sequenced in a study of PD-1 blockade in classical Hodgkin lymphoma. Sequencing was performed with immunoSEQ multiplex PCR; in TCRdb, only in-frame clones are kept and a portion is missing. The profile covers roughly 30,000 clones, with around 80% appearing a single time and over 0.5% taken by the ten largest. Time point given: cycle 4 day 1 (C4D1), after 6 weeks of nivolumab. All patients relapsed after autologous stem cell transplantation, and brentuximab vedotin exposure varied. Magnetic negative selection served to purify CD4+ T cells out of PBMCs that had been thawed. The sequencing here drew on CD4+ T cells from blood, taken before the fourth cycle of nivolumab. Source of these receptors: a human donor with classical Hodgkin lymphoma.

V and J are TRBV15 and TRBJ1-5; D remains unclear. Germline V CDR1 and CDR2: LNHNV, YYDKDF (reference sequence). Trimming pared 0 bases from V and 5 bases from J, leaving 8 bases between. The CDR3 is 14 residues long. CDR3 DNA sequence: TGTGCCACCAGCAGAGATCAAAGGGATCAGCCCCAGCATTTT. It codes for CATSRDQRDQPQHF.

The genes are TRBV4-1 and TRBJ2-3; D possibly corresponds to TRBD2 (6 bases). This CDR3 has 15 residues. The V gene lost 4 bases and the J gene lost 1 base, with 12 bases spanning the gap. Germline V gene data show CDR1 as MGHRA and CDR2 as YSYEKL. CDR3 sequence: CASSPLWGGTDTQYF. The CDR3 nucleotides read TGCGCCAGCAGCCCGCTATGGGGGGGCACAGATACGCAGTATTTT.

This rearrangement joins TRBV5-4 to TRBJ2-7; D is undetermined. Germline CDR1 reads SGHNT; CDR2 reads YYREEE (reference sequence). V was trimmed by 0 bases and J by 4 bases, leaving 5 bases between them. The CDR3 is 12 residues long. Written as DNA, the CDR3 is TGTGCCAGCAGCTTGGGTGGGTACGAGCAGTACTTC. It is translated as CASSLGGYEQYF.

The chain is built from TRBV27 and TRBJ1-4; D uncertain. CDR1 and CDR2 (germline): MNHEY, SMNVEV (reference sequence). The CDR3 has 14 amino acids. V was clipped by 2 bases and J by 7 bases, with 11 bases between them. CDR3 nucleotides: TGTGCCAGCAGTTTAAGCAGAAGTAGTGAAAAACTGTTTTTT. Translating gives CASSLSRSSEKLFF.

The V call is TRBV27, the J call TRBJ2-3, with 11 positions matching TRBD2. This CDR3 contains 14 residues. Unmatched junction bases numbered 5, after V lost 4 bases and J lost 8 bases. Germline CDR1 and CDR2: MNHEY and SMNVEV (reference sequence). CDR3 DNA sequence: TGTGCCAGCAGTTGGGGGACTAGCGGAGGTACGCAGTATTTT. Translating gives CASSWGTSGGTQYF.

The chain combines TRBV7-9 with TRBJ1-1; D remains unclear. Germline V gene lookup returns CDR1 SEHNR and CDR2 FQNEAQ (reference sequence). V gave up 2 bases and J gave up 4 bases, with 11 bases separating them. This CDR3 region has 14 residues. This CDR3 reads CASSLFGSTTEAFF. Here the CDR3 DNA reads TGTGCCAGCAGCTTATTTGGATCGACCACTGAAGCTTTCTTT.

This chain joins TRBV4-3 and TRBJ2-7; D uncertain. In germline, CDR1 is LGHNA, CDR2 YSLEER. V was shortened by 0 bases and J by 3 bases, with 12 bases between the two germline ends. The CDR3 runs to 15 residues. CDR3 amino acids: CASSQDGSARYEQYF. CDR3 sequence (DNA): TGCGCCAGCAGCCAAGATGGGTCCGCGCGCTACGAGCAGTACTTC.

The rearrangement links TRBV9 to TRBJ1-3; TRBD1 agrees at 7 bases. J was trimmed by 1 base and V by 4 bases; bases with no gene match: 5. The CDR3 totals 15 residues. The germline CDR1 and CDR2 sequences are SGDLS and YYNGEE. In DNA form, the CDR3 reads TGTGCCAGCAGCACGCCGACAGGGTCTGGAAACACCATATATTTT. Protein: CASSTPTGSGNTIYF.

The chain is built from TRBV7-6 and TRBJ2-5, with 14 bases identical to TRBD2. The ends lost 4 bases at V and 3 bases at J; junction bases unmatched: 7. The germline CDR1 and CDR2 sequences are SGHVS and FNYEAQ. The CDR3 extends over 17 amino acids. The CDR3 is CASSSRLGLAGEETQYF. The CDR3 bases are TGTGCCAGCAGCTCCAGACTGGGACTAGCGGGAGAAGAGACCCAGTACTTC.

The CDR3 DNA sequence: TGTGCCAGCTCACCTGGACTAGCGGGAGACAATGAGCAGTTCTTC. It is translated as CASSPGLAGDNEQFF. This chain links TRBV18 with TRBJ2-1; 13 bases map to TRBD2. V lost 3 bases to trimming and J lost 5 bases; unmatched junction nucleotides: 1. CDR3 length: 15 residues. Per germline, CDR1 KGHSH and CDR2 LQKENI. Based on the CDR3 plus reference TRBV18 and TRBJ2-1, the full variable domain is NAGVMQNPRHLVRRRGQEARLRCSPMKGHSHVYWYRQLPEEGLKFMVYLQKENIIDESGMPKERFSAEFPKEGPSILRIQQVVRGDSAAYFCASSPGLAGDNEQFFGPGTRLTVL.

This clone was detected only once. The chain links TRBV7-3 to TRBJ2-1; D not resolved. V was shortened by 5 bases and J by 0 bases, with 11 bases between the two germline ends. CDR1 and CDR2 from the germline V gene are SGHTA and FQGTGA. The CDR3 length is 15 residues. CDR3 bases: TGTGCCAGCAGCCTCCTGGGCGGCTCCTACAATGAGCAGTTCTTC. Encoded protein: CASSLLGGSYNEQFF.

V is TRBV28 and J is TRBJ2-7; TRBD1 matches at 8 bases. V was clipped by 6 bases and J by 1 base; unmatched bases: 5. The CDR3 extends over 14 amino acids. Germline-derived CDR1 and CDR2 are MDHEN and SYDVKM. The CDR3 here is CASSWTGRSYEQYF. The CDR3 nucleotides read TGTGCCAGCAGCTGGACAGGGAGGTCCTACGAGCAGTACTTC.

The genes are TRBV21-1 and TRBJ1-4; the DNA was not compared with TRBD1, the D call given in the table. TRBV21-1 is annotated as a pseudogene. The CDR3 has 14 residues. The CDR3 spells CASREDRPEEKLFF. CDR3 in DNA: TGTGCCAGCAGGGAGGACAGGCCTGAAGAAAAACTGTTTTTT.

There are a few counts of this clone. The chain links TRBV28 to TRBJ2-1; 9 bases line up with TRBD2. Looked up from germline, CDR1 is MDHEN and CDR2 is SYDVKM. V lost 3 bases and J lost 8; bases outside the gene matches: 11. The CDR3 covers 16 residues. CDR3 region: CASSFRIAGAKHEQFF. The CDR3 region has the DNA TGTGCCAGCAGTTTTAGAATAGCGGGAGCCAAGCATGAGCAGTTCTTC.

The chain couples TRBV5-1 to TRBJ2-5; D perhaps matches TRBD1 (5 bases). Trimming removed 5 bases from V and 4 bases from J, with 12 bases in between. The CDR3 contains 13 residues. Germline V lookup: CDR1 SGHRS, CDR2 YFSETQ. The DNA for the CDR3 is TGCGCCAGCAGTCTGGGGCGCTTAGAGACCCAGTACTTC. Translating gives CASSLGRLETQYF.

CDR3 nucleotides: TGTGCCAGCAGCCCCCGGGGGGGAGGCCAAGAGACCCAGTACTTC. Its translation: CASSPRGGGQETQYF. The chain uses TRBV7-3 and TRBJ2-5; TRBD2 aligns across 8 bases. This CDR3 spans 15 amino acids. Germline CDR1 SGHTA, CDR2 FQGTGA. Trimming cost V 5 bases and J 1 base; bases outside gene matches: 6.

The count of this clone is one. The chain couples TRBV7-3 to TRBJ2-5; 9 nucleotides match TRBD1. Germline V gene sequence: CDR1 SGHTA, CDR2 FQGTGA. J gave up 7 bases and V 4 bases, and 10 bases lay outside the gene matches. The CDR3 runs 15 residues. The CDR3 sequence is CASSSTGTGLGTQYF. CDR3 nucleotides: TGTGCCAGCAGCTCCACCGGGACAGGGCTGGGGACCCAGTACTTC. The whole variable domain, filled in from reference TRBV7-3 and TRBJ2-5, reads GAGVSQTPSNKVTEKGKYVELRCDPISGHTALYWYRQSLGQGPEFLIYFQGTGAADDSGLPNDRFFAVRPEGSVSTLKIQRTERGDSAVYLCASSSTGTGLGTQYFGPGTRLLVL.